These T cell receptor beta chains were read from a single sample in a study of blood T cells in healthy people across ages. TCRdb recomputed calls from the 5' RACE reads with MiXCR, one row per CDR3 protein. The sample includes fewer than 950,000 distinct CDR3 sequences, approximately 53% seen only once; the top ten take approximately 40%. The material sequenced was blood. Receptors were obtained from an elderly man in good health. Both conserved end residues are part of each CDR3. A D gene is named only where the DNA matches it firmly. Expanded clones are given a class, and other clones once, few, many or no size at all.

J gene,D gene,clone size,V gene,CDR3 protein,CDR3 DNA
TRBJ1-2,NA,NA,TRBV28,CASSAPDIFTYGYTF,TGTGCCAGCAGTGCCCCCGACATTTTCACCTATGGCTACACCTTC
TRBJ2-3,NA,NA,TRBV5-5,CASSPTGTGHRYAYF,TGTGCCAGCAGCCCTACCGGGACGGGGCACAGATACGCGTATTTT
TRBJ1-2,TRBD1,NA,TRBV29-1,CSAAGQHYGYTF,TGCAGCGCCGCGGGACAGCACTATGGCTACACCTTC
TRBJ2-5,TRBD1,NA,TRBV10-3,CATGPGQGLQETQYF,TGTGCCACCGGGCCGGGACAGGGGCTACAAGAGACCCAGTACTTC
TRBJ2-7,TRBD1,NA,TRBV6-2/TRBV6-3,CASSSPRQGFEQYF,TGTGCCAGCAGTAGCCCCCGACAGGGGTTCGAGCAGTACTTC
TRBJ1-2,NA,NA,TRBV7-2,CASSLMRGPYGYTF,TGTGCCAGCAGCTTAATGCGGGGGCCCTATGGCTACACCTTC
TRBJ2-1,TRBD2,NA,TRBV18,CASSPSGGLPNEQFF,TGTGCCAGCTCACCATCGGGGGGACTACCAAATGAGCAGTTCTTC
TRBJ2-1,TRBD2,NA,TRBV7-6,CASSLEWASGIVYEQFF,TGTGCCAGCAGCTTAGAGTGGGCTAGCGGGATTGTCTATGAGCAGTTCTTC
TRBJ2-7,NA,NA,TRBV28,CASTQRLAQRQGPGDEQYF,TGTGCCAGCACGCAAAGGCTAGCGCAGAGGCAGGGGCCCGGGGACGAGCAGTACTTC
TRBJ2-1,TRBD2,NA,TRBV4-1,CASSQLAGTSGYNEQFF,TGCGCCAGCAGCCAGCTGGCCGGGACTAGCGGATACAATGAGCAGTTCTTC
TRBJ2-5,NA,few,TRBV10-3,CAISQLAEETQYF,TGTGCCATCAGCCAACTAGCAGAAGAGACCCAGTACTTC
TRBJ1-2,TRBD1,NA,TRBV9,CASSPQGATNYGYTF,TGTGCCAGCAGCCCTCAGGGGGCGACTAACTATGGCTACACCTTC
TRBJ2-7,NA,few,TRBV4-1,CASSQARGAKRGEQYF,TGCGCCAGCAGCCAAGCGAGGGGAGCAAAACGAGGGGAGCAGTACTTC
TRBJ2-5,TRBD2,NA,TRBV20-1,CSARDQTSGRVGQYF,TGCAGTGCTAGAGATCAGACTAGCGGGAGGGTAGGGCAGTACTTC
TRBJ2-7,TRBD2,NA,TRBV28,CASSPSGRATSHEQYF,TGTGCCAGCAGTCCCAGCGGGAGGGCCACGAGCCACGAGCAGTACTTC
TRBJ2-7,NA,few,TRBV5-1,CASRGDYEQYF,TGCGCCAGCAGGGGGGACTACGAGCAGTACTTC
TRBJ2-7,NA,NA,TRBV15,CATSRVNGGDEQYF,TGTGCCACCAGCAGAGTGAACGGGGGAGATGAGCAGTACTTC
TRBJ2-3,TRBD2,NA,TRBV2,CASRKLATGTDTQYF,TGTGCCAGCAGGAAACTAGCGACGGGCACAGATACGCAGTATTTT
TRBJ2-3,NA,NA,TRBV7-2,CASSLKADPSGRGHAYF,TGTGCCAGCAGCTTAAAAGCCGACCCTAGCGGAAGGGGGCACGCGTATTTT
TRBJ2-7,TRBD2,NA,TRBV6-6,CASIDGGRSAEQYF,TGTGCCAGCATCGACGGCGGGAGATCAGCCGAGCAGTACTTC
TRBJ1-2,NA,few,TRBV27,CASSMTGYGYTF,TGTGCCAGCTCAATGACAGGTTATGGCTACACCTTC
TRBJ1-1,TRBD1,NA,TRBV15,CATRTGMNTEAFF,TGTGCCACCAGGACAGGGATGAACACTGAAGCTTTCTTT
TRBJ2-3,NA,NA,TRBV5-1,CASSLGSGTRYAYF,TGCGCCAGCAGCTTAGGGAGTGGCACCAGATACGCGTATTTT
TRBJ1-1,NA,NA,TRBV9,CASSVAGSQAFF,TGTGCCAGCAGCGTAGCGGGATCCCAAGCTTTCTTT
TRBJ2-1,TRBD2,NA,TRBV10-3,CAISSGTSGSYEQFF,TGTGCCATCAGCTCCGGGACTAGCGGGAGCTATGAGCAGTTCTTC
TRBJ2-7,NA,NA,TRBV20-1,CSARSHEQYF,TGCAGTGCTAGAAGTCACGAGCAGTACTTC
TRBJ2-5,TRBD1,NA,TRBV12-3/TRBV12-4,CASRPGTGVRQTQYF,TGTGCCAGCAGACCCGGGACAGGGGTTAGACAGACCCAGTACTTC
TRBJ2-1,TRBD2,NA,TRBV5-1,CASSSLYGTSGSWYNEQFF,TGCGCCAGCAGCTCCTTATACGGGACTAGCGGGAGTTGGTACAATGAGCAGTTCTTC
TRBJ2-2,NA,NA,TRBV6-5,CASNPRGSLTTGELFF,TGTGCCAGCAACCCAAGGGGCAGCTTAACCACCGGGGAGCTGTTTTTT
TRBJ2-1,NA,NA,TRBV4-1,CAGSQDRASTYDEQFF,TGCGCCGGCAGCCAAGATAGGGCTAGCACTTATGATGAGCAGTTCTTC
TRBJ2-1,NA,NA,TRBV10-2,CASLNPGYNEQFF,TGCGCCAGTTTAAATCCAGGCTACAATGAGCAGTTCTTC
TRBJ1-1,NA,NA,TRBV7-3,CASSFVGRDTEAFF,TGTGCCAGCAGCTTTGTGGGCAGGGACACTGAAGCTTTCTTT
TRBJ2-7,NA,NA,TRBV5-1,CASSSSDEQYF,TGCGCCAGCAGCTCCAGTGACGAGCAGTACTTC
TRBJ2-1,NA,NA,TRBV7-2,CASNLEVPSPMREQFF,TGTGCCAGCAACTTAGAGGTCCCTAGCCCCATGCGGGAGCAGTTCTTC
TRBJ2-7,NA,few,TRBV21-1,CASSKATGGDEQYF,TGTGCCAGCAGCAAAGCGACAGGGGGCGACGAGCAGTACTTC
TRBJ2-7,NA,NA,TRBV5-6,CASSRWQSASYEQYF,TGTGCCAGCAGCCGGTGGCAGTCGGCCTCCTACGAGCAGTACTTC
TRBJ2-1,NA,NA,TRBV12-3/TRBV12-4,CASSLGGKFNEQFF,TGTGCCAGCAGTTTAGGGGGAAAATTCAATGAGCAGTTCTTC